This T cell receptor (beta chain) was sequenced for a study of CD8 T cells in ankylosing spondylitis (TCRdb year 2017). For the study in its entirety: The study set out to find disease-linked TCR variants by profiling T cell receptor beta repertoires in ankylosing spondylitis patients and healthy donors. The full study cohort comprised 25 ankylosing spondylitis patients and 85 to 120 healthy donors. Peripheral blood samples were taken, and synovial fluid was additionally collected from ankylosing spondylitis patients.

There are many counts of this clonotype. It has no known antigen specificity. The input lacks base qualities; no much larger clone sits a single base away. Sequencing was performed on an Illumina HiSeq 2500. Quantitative 5'-RACE with molecular barcodes was used to prepare TCR beta libraries. The paper's processing steps were these. A new computational method, built on a probabilistic model of VDJ rearrangement, was used to identify disease-linked TCR variants. The public reads were reprocessed in TCRdb via fastp at Q25 and MiXCR, keeping in-frame beta chains. Each record represents a unique CDR3 protein, reported with the most common genes and DNA among its rows. TCRdb's processing, not the authors', yielded these V and J calls. The sample table contains roughly 490,000 distinct CDR3 sequences; only one count was recorded for approximately 5.3% of them. The ten largest clones represent approximately 4% of the sample.

The investigation overall reported the following: Some of the motif variants had been reported before in the synovial fluid and blood of reactive arthritis patients, a finding that suggests common disease-initiation mechanisms. Blood from ankylosing spondylitis patients appeared to be characterized by a TCR beta motif composed of about eight highly homologous amino acid variants. The disease-linked clones were reported to be significantly enriched in matched synovial fluid samples from ankylosing spondylitis patients. In peripheral blood, the disease-linked clones were found at relatively low frequencies and had a CD8+ phenotype.

Inclusive of the bounding cysteine and phenylalanine, the CDR3 is 14 residues long. Of the read, only the CDR3 DNA is kept; its 42 bases are in frame from base 1. CDR1 and CDR2 were assigned from the germline V gene as SGHAT and FQNNGV. The trim is 1 base for V and 6 bases for J, with a gap of 10 bases between the germline ends. The sequence links TRBV11-2 to TRBJ2-1, with no confident D gene call. The receptor comes from a male donor with ankylosing spondylitis. The sample comprised blood, either unsorted or a sorted T cell fraction (not recorded which). The DNA sequence is given as TGTGCCAGCAGCTTAGGGGTGCCGTCCAATGAGCAGTTCTTC. This codes for CASSLGVPSNEQFF.